The rows below give T cell receptor beta chains drawn from one sample of a study of identifying expanded T cells in peripheral blood. The data were produced by immunoSEQ multiplex PCR, yet TCRdb's version contains in-frame clones alone and is incomplete. The sample has 70,000 to 95,000 clones, about nine tenths seen once; the top ten hold around 3.8%. The sample consisted of blood. The receptors shown here come from a person aged 18 to 69 in good health. CDR3s include the opening cysteine and the closing phenylalanine or tryptophan. The D gene is left open where the match is weak. A row's size may be missing; if present it is once, few, many or a size class.

cdr3_aa cdr3_nt j_call cdr3_length clone_size v_call d_call
CASSLVRQGRGEKLFF TGTGCCAGCAGCTTAGTGCGACAGGGTCGAGGAGAAAAACTGTTTTTT TRBJ1-4 16 NA TRBV7-8 TRBD1
CASSPIQRSSYNEQFF TGTGCCAGCAGTCCAATACAGAGATCTTCTTACAATGAGCAGTTCTTC TRBJ2-1 16 once TRBV27 NA
CASSSTGWEQYF TGCGCCAGCAGCTCGACAGGGTGGGAGCAGTACTTC TRBJ2-7 12 NA TRBV5-1 TRBD1
CASSEYNRDRGETQYF TGTGCCAGCAGTGAATATAACAGGGACAGGGGAGAGACCCAGTACTTC TRBJ2-5 16 NA TRBV25-1 TRBD1
CASSSFTAGGSDTQYF TGTGCCAGCAGTAGTTTCACAGCGGGAGGGTCAGATACGCAGTATTTT TRBJ2-3 16 NA TRBV27 TRBD2
CASSPEPSPRGTQYF TGTGCCAGCAGTCCCGAACCATCCCCGCGGGGTACGCAGTATTTT TRBJ2-3 15 NA TRBV27 NA
CASSLPRTTVGEQYF TGTGCCAGCAGCTTACCAAGGACTACAGTCGGCGAGCAGTACTTC TRBJ2-7 15 NA TRBV11-1 NA
CSVRPGISFFGSYEQYF TGCAGCGTGAGGCCAGGGATATCGTTCTTCGGCTCCTACGAGCAGTACTTC TRBJ2-7 17 NA TRBV29-1 NA
CASSQSRHEETQYF TGCGCCAGCAGTCAATCCCGGCATGAAGAGACCCAGTACTTC TRBJ2-5 14 NA TRBV23-1 NA
CSVVIPDSYNSPLHF TGCAGCGTTGTGATTCCAGACTCCTATAATTCACCCCTCCACTTT TRBJ1-6 15 NA TRBV29-1 NA
CASRQGAAYEQYF TGTGCCAGCCGACAGGGGGCAGCCTACGAGCAGTACTTC TRBJ2-7 13 NA TRBV2 TRBD1
CASSPWGGASNEKLFF TGTGCCAGCAGCCCATGGGGAGGGGCTTCTAATGAAAAACTGTTTTTT TRBJ1-4 16 NA TRBV5-5 NA
CASSYSGEQYF TGTGCCAGCAGTTACTCAGGGGAGCAGTACTTC TRBJ2-7 11 once TRBV6-5 NA
CASSRDRRVGEQYF TGTGCCAGCAGCCGGGACAGACGTGTCGGGGAGCAGTACTTC TRBJ2-7 14 NA TRBV7-3 TRBD1
CASSMAGGGSADTQYF TGTGCCAGCAGTATGGCGGGAGGAGGGTCGGCAGATACGCAGTATTTT TRBJ2-3 16 NA TRBV6-4 TRBD2
CASSYMGSPGNTIYF TGTGCCAGCAGTTACATGGGAAGCCCTGGAAACACCATATATTTT TRBJ1-3 15 NA TRBV6-5 NA
CAWSEREYGELFF TGTGCCTGGAGTGAAAGGGAATACGGGGAGCTGTTTTTT TRBJ2-2 13 NA TRBV30 NA
CAWRARVRDTEAFF TGTGCCTGGAGAGCAAGGGTGAGGGACACTGAAGCTTTCTTT TRBJ1-1 14 NA TRBV30 NA
CAWTRQGAAYNSPLHF TGTGCCTGGACCCGACAGGGGGCAGCCTATAATTCACCCCTCCACTTT TRBJ1-6 16 NA TRBV30 TRBD1
CASSLSITTAEKLFF TGTGCCAGCAGTTTATCGATTACGACAGCTGAAAAACTGTTTTTT TRBJ1-4 15 NA TRBV27 NA
CAIRPHEGQSSYEQYF TGTGCCATCAGGCCTCACGAGGGACAGAGCTCCTACGAGCAGTACTTC TRBJ2-7 16 NA TRBV10-3 TRBD1
CASWGINYEQYF TGTGCCAGCTGGGGGATCAACTACGAGCAGTACTTC TRBJ2-7 12 once TRBV6-1 NA
CASSQVQGRGEKLFF TGCGCCAGCAGCCAAGTCCAGGGGAGAGGTGAAAAACTGTTTTTT TRBJ1-4 15 NA TRBV4-1 NA
CASSLGYEDQPQHF TGTGCCAGCAGCTTAGGCTATGAGGATCAGCCCCAGCATTTT TRBJ1-5 14 once TRBV7-6 NA
CASSPVGVGGGYTF TGTGCCAGCAGCCCCGTCGGGGTGGGAGGAGGCTACACCTTC TRBJ1-2 14 few TRBV5-6 NA
CASSHGPWDTEAFF TGTGCCAGCAGTCATGGGCCGTGGGACACTGAAGCTTTCTTT TRBJ1-1 14 NA TRBV6-6 NA
CASSRGAGGDYEQYF TGTGCCAGCAGCCGGGGGGCAGGAGGAGATTACGAGCAGTACTTC TRBJ2-7 15 NA TRBV5-6 NA
CARRAGHKQYF TGTGCTCGGAGGGCAGGGCATAAGCAGTACTTC TRBJ2-7 11 NA TRBV30 NA
CASSYPVGLAGNTQYF TGTGCCAGCAGTTACCCCGTTGGACTAGCGGGAAATACGCAGTATTTT TRBJ2-3 16 NA TRBV6-6 TRBD2
CASSLGDRGVADTQYF TGTGCCAGCAGCTTAGGAGACAGGGGAGTCGCAGATACGCAGTATTTT TRBJ2-3 16 NA TRBV7-9 TRBD1
CASSTSGGSYEQYF TGTGCCAGCAGTACTAGCGGGGGATCCTACGAGCAGTACTTC TRBJ2-7 14 NA TRBV2 TRBD2
CASSLVVRGGDGYTF TGCGCCAGCAGCTTGGTTGTCCGGGGAGGCGATGGCTACACCTTC TRBJ1-2 15 NA TRBV5-1 NA
CASSPGTGVPEGTGELFF TGTGCCAGCTCACCCGGGACAGGGGTCCCGGAGGGCACCGGGGAGCTGTTTTTT TRBJ2-2 18 NA TRBV18 TRBD1
CASSPGQGGTQAFF TGTGCCAGCAGTCCGGGACAGGGGGGTACTCAAGCTTTCTTT TRBJ1-1 14 NA TRBV6-6 TRBD1
CASSQDWRGGAGNTIYF TGTGCCAGCAGCCAAGATTGGAGAGGAGGAGCTGGAAACACCATATATTTT TRBJ1-3 17 NA TRBV4-2 NA
CASSRTGGANTGELFF TGTGCCAGCAGCCGAACAGGGGGCGCGAACACCGGGGAGCTGTTTTTT TRBJ2-2 16 NA TRBV7-3 TRBD1
CASSRQGWTNEKLFF TGCGCCAGCAGCAGACAGGGATGGACTAATGAAAAACTGTTTTTT TRBJ1-4 15 NA TRBV5-1 TRBD1
CASSVGLSPGELFF TGTGCCAGCAGCGTAGGGTTGTCGCCCGGGGAGCTGTTTTTT TRBJ2-2 14 NA TRBV9 NA
CASSLGTGETQYF TGTGCCAGCAGCTTAGGGACAGGAGAGACCCAGTACTTC TRBJ2-5 13 once TRBV7-3 TRBD1
CASSLGTRDSPLHF TGTGCCAGCAGTTTAGGGACGAGGGATTCACCCCTCCACTTT TRBJ1-6 14 few TRBV27 NA
CASKPTGTSGANTGELFF TGTGCCAGCAAACCAACGGGGACTAGCGGGGCCAACACCGGGGAGCTGTTTTTT TRBJ2-2 18 NA TRBV7-8 TRBD2
CASSVDKTTDTQYF TGTGCCAGCAGCGTAGATAAAACCACAGATACGCAGTATTTT TRBJ2-3 14 NA TRBV9 NA
CAWNIQGALGHGYTF TGTGCCTGGAATATACAGGGGGCTCTGGGACATGGCTACACCTTC TRBJ1-2 15 NA TRBV30 TRBD1
CASSQESTGMNGYTF TGTGCCAGCAGCCAAGAGTCAACAGGGATGAATGGCTACACCTTC TRBJ1-2 15 NA TRBV5-4 NA
CASSWRSSGNTIYF TGTGCCAGCAGCTGGCGGAGCTCTGGAAACACCATATATTTT TRBJ1-3 14 NA TRBV5-6 NA
CASSESPTGEYGYTF TGTGCCAGCAGCGAATCCCCTACAGGGGAGTATGGCTACACCTTC TRBJ1-2 15 NA TRBV13 TRBD1
CASSEEEGRWIDTQYF TGTGCCAGCAGTGAAGAGGAGGGGCGATGGATAGATACGCAGTATTTT TRBJ2-3 16 NA TRBV2 NA
CASSLSFDGLADSYEQYF TGTGCCAGCAGCTTAAGTTTCGACGGACTAGCGGACTCCTACGAGCAGTACTTC TRBJ2-7 18 NA TRBV7-2 TRBD2
CASSLTRGPNAGELFF TGTGCCAGCAGCCTGACGAGGGGGCCTAACGCCGGGGAGCTGTTTTTT TRBJ2-2 16 NA TRBV4-2 TRBD1
CASSAPTGPSNSGANVLTF TGTGCCAGCAGCGCACCCACAGGGCCCTCGAACTCTGGGGCCAACGTCCTGACTTTC TRBJ2-6 19 NA TRBV14 NA
CASSTGATNGELFF TGTGCCAGCAGCACCGGGGCTACAAACGGGGAGCTGTTTTTT TRBJ2-2 14 NA TRBV25-1 NA
CASSQADPGAPKAFF TGCGCCAGCAGCCAAGCGGACCCAGGGGCTCCCAAAGCTTTCTTT TRBJ1-1 15 NA TRBV4-1 NA
CASSWDRVRDEQFF TGTGCCAGCAGCTGGGACAGGGTTAGGGATGAGCAGTTCTTC TRBJ2-1 14 NA TRBV28 TRBD1